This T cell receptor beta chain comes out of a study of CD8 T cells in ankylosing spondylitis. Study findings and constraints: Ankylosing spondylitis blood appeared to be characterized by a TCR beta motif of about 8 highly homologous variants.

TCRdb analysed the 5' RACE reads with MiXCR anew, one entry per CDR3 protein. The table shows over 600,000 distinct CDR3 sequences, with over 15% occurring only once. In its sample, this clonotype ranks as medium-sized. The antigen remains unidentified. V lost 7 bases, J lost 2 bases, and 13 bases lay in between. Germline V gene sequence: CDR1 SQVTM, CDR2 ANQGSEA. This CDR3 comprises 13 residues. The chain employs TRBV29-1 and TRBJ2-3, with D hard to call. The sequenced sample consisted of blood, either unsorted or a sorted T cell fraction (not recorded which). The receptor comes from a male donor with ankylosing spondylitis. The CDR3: CSANQVITDTQYF. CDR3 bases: TGCAGCGCGAACCAGGTGATCACAGATACGCAGTATTTT.